This is a list of T cell receptor beta chains from one sample in a study of control samples from healthy donors and cancer patients. Profiled with immunoSEQ multiplex PCR; TCRdb holds only in-frame clones, not every one. This sample has tens of thousands of clones; about 81% occur once, and the top ten carry under 40%. The material sequenced was PBMCs. The receptors come from a man aged 65-85 years with lung cancer. The CDR3 runs from the conserved cysteine through the conserved F or W. D genes are given only for firm matches. The listing skips clone size in some rows; elsewhere it reads once, few, many or a size class.

J gene,D gene,V gene,clone size,CDR3 protein,CDR3 DNA
TRBJ2-1,-,TRBV29-1,-,CSASSQGISNEQFF,TGCAGCGCCTCCTCACAGGGAATCAGCAATGAGCAGTTCTTC
TRBJ1-1,-,TRBV6-2/TRBV6-3,-,CASSTGTAVMNTEAFF,TGTGCCAGCAGTACCGGGACGGCAGTCATGAACACTGAAGCTTTCTTT
TRBJ2-2,-,TRBV4-2,-,CASSQEPGGRGTGELFF,TGTGCCAGCAGCCAAGAACCCGGGGGCCGCGGAACCGGGGAGCTGTTTTTT
TRBJ1-4,-,TRBV7-6,-,CASSLESSGTSRRGDYEKLFF,TGTGCCAGCAGCCTAGAAAGTTCGGGGACATCCCGACGGGGTGATTATGAAAAACTGTTTTTT
TRBJ1-1,-,TRBV5-8,-,CASSLDQGSGAFF,TGTGCCAGCAGCTTGGATCAGGGGAGCGGAGCTTTCTTT
TRBJ1-4,-,TRBV30,-,CAWSDGFRGVGEKLFF,TGTGCCTGGAGTGACGGGTTCAGGGGTGTCGGTGAAAAACTGTTTTTT
TRBJ2-7,-,TRBV12-3/TRBV12-4,-,CASSGTVLYEQYF,TGTGCCAGCAGTGGAACAGTTCTGTACGAGCAGTACTTC
TRBJ1-2,-,TRBV7-8,few,CASSLVGVQYGYTF,TGTGCCAGCAGCTTAGTTGGGGTTCAGTATGGCTACACCTTC
TRBJ2-5,-,TRBV7-3,-,CASSLGRGKTQYF,TGTGCCAGCAGCTTGGGCAGGGGCAAGACCCAGTACTTC
TRBJ2-1,TRBD2,TRBV5-1,-,CASSWTGTSGGASGEQFF,TGCGCCAGCAGCTGGACCGGGACTAGCGGGGGGGCGTCGGGTGAGCAGTTCTTC
TRBJ1-1,-,TRBV6-5,once,CASIGTVSLSEAFF,TGTGCCAGCATAGGAACGGTTTCTCTCTCTGAAGCTTTCTTT
TRBJ1-1,-,TRBV14,-,CASSQGVRMNTEAFF,TGTGCCAGCAGCCAAGGGGTGAGGATGAACACTGAAGCTTTCTTT
TRBJ2-7,TRBD1,TRBV5-8,few,CASSLDGDRVWRDSGQYF,TGTGCCAGCAGCTTGGATGGGGACAGGGTGTGGCGGGACTCTGGGCAGTACTTC
TRBJ1-2,TRBD1,TRBV4-1,-,CASSHPGQGRLYGYTF,TGCGCCAGCAGCCATCCCGGACAGGGGAGGCTTTATGGCTACACCTTC
TRBJ1-2,-,TRBV6-2/TRBV6-3,-,CASSYSRTDYGYTF,TGTGCCAGCAGTTACTCCCGGACGGACTATGGCTACACCTTC
TRBJ2-1,-,TRBV7-2,once,CASSKDYSSYNEQFF,TGTGCCAGCAGCAAAGACTATTCTTCCTACAATGAGCAGTTCTTC
TRBJ1-3,-,TRBV5-1,once,CASSRNRPGYF,TGCGCCAGCAGCCGAAACCGACCCGGGTATTTT
TRBJ2-7,TRBD1,TRBV7-9,-,CASSQGPGQGVYEQYF,TGTGCCAGCAGCCAAGGTCCGGGACAGGGGGTCTACGAGCAGTACTTC
TRBJ2-3,-,TRBV9,-,CASSVATSISTDTQYF,TGTGCCAGCAGCGTAGCGACTAGTATCTCCACAGATACGCAGTATTTT
TRBJ2-1,TRBD2,TRBV6-5,-,CASRGGSYNEQFF,TGTGCCAGCCGGGGGGGCTCCTACAATGAGCAGTTCTTC
TRBJ1-4,TRBD1,TRBV5-8,-,CASSQDRGGTNEKLFF,TGTGCCAGCAGCCAGGACAGGGGGGGAACTAATGAAAAACTGTTTTTT
TRBJ2-2,-,TRBV5-1,few,CASSSGGLNTGELFF,TGCGCCAGCAGTTCCGGGGGCTTGAACACCGGGGAGCTGTTTTTT
TRBJ1-5,-,TRBV5-4,-,CASSFAGQPQHF,TGTGCCAGCAGCTTTGCAGGTCAGCCCCAGCATTTT
TRBJ2-7,TRBD1,TRBV5-4,few,CASSNPLGQVNEQYF,TGTGCCAGCAGTAATCCTTTGGGACAGGTTAACGAGCAGTACTTC
TRBJ1-3,-,TRBV19,-,CASSIYSRAPSGNTIYF,TGTGCCAGTAGTATTTACAGCAGGGCCCCCTCTGGAAACACCATATATTTT
TRBJ1-3,-,TRBV5-8,-,CASSTSSIPSGNTIYF,TGTGCCAGCAGCACTAGCTCGATACCCTCTGGAAACACCATATATTTT
TRBJ2-7,-,TRBV7-6,-,CASSTNRAYEQYF,TGTGCCAGCAGCACCAACAGAGCCTACGAGCAGTACTTC
TRBJ2-3,-,TRBV5-4,-,CASSQSGSHTQYF,TGTGCCAGCAGCCAATCCGGGAGTCATACGCAGTATTTT
TRBJ2-3,TRBD1,TRBV9,-,CASSVGGQGSSDTQYF,TGTGCCAGCAGCGTAGGCGGACAGGGGAGTTCAGATACGCAGTATTTT
TRBJ2-7,-,TRBV27,-,CASSFVAASSYEQYF,TGTGCCAGCAGTTTTGTGGCAGCAAGCTCCTACGAGCAGTACTTC
TRBJ1-6,TRBD1,TRBV25-1,-,CASRQGNSNSPLHF,TGTGCCAGCAGACAGGGGAACAGTAATTCACCCCTCCACTTT